These 3 T cell receptor beta chains came from one sample sequenced in a study of identical twins. From the 5' RACE reads, TCRdb called clonotypes with MiXCR, one entry per CDR3 protein. In the table there are about 720,000 distinct CDR3 sequences, 15% to 20% of which are singletons. The sample was also linked to a second study, of T cells expressing NK-cell markers.

Sequencing input: PBMCs. The receptors originated from a young woman in good health.

The chain is built from TRBV5-1 and TRBJ1-1, with D possibly being TRBD1 (5 bases). Germline V lookup: CDR1 SGHRS, CDR2 YFSETQ. The ends were cut back, 3 bases at V and 6 bases at J, with 12 bases in the middle. The CDR3 is made up of 13 amino acids. In DNA, the CDR3 is TGCGCCAGCAGCTCCGGTGGGGCACCTGAAGCTTTCTTT. Translated: CASSSGGAPEAFF.

This clonotype was found many times. This chain connects TRBV5-1 to TRBJ1-2; 7 nucleotides agree with TRBD1. Germline V gene sequence: CDR1 SGHRS, CDR2 YFSETQ. The V segment lost 2 bases and the J segment 6 bases; nucleotides outside the gene matches: 1. The CDR3 is 12 amino acids. In DNA, the CDR3 is TGCGCCAGCAGCTTCGACAGGGATGGCTACACCTTC. Translation gives CASSFDRDGYTF.

V and J are TRBV7-3 and TRBJ1-1; no clear D gene. This CDR3 is 13 amino acids long. In germline, CDR1 is SGHTA, CDR2 FQGTGA. The ends were cut back, 7 bases at V and 0 bases at J, with 9 bases in the middle. The CDR3 loop is CASILPVNTEAFF. The CDR3 nucleotides read TGTGCCAGCATCTTGCCAGTGAACACTGAAGCTTTCTTT.